The 20 T cell receptor beta chains below were found in one sample sequenced in a study of T-cell memory formation after mild COVID-19. TCRdb passed the 5' RACE reads through MiXCR, listing each CDR3 protein once. This sample has 250,000 or so distinct CDR3 sequences, with 8% to 10% found just once. The sequenced material came from PBMCs or a T cell subset sorted from them (not recorded which). Receptor source: a man aged 18 to 29 who had mild COVID-19 (a few samples of this study predate the infection). Cell type and time point are not known.

The chain recombines TRBV4-3 with TRBJ1-2; possible D gene TRBD1, 5 bases. The CDR3 is made up of 14 amino acids. Germline-derived CDR1 and CDR2 are LGHNA and YSLEER. V was shortened by 7 bases and J by 4 bases, with 16 bases between the two germline ends. In DNA, the CDR3 is TGCGCCAGCACGCTCGAGCGAGGGACCTATGGCTACACCTTC. As protein: CASTLERGTYGYTF.

The table lists this clonotype with many counts. The chain carries TRBV5-1 and TRBJ2-5; D remains unclear. The CDR3 is 13 residues long. The V end was cut by 0 bases, the J end by 5 bases, with 8 bases between. The V gene's germline CDR1 is SGHRS and CDR2 YFSETQ. This chain's CDR3 is CASSLEGEETQYF. The CDR3 nucleotides read TGCGCCAGCAGCTTGGAGGGCGAGGAGACCCAGTACTTC.

This clonotype showed up just a few times. The chain recombines TRBV7-8 with TRBJ1-3; 7 bases are a match to TRBD1. Germline V gene lookup returns CDR1 SGHVS and CDR2 FQNEAQ. V trimming: 5 bases; J trimming: 0 bases; junction bases outside the gene matches: 10. This CDR3 comprises 17 residues. Here the CDR3 DNA reads TGTGCCAGCAGCCTGCGGGACAGCGTCTTCTCTGGAAACACCATATATTTT. This codes for CASSLRDSVFSGNTIYF.

This clonotype was detected many times. The J gene is TRBJ2-5, the V gene TRBV7-3, with D possibly called TRBD1 or TRBD2 (5 bases each). Looked up from germline, CDR1 is SGHTA and CDR2 is FQGTGA. The CDR3 is made up of 13 amino acids. The ends were cut back, 5 bases at V and 2 bases at J, with 9 bases in the middle. The DNA of the CDR3 is TGTGCCAGCAGCCAATGGGGGCAAGAGACCCAGTACTTC. This sequence encodes CASSQWGQETQYF.

This clonotype was recorded at least ten times. The chain couples TRBV5-1 to TRBJ1-2; no firm D call. The CDR3 is 13 residues long. The V gene lost 5 bases and the J gene lost 0 bases, with 8 bases spanning the gap. Germline V gene sequence: CDR1 SGHRS, CDR2 YFSETQ. The CDR3 is CASRTDANYGYTF. The CDR3 DNA reads TGCGCCAGCAGAACGGACGCTAACTATGGCTACACCTTC.

This clonotype was observed a few times. The chain employs TRBV7-9 and TRBJ2-3, with 7 bases lining up with TRBD1. The V gene end was trimmed by 5 bases and the J gene end by 0 bases; junction bases not matched to a gene: 2. Germline V lookup: CDR1 SEHNR, CDR2 FQNEAQ (reference sequence). The CDR3 has 14 residues. The CDR3: CASSEQGSTDTQYF. CDR3 nucleotide sequence: TGTGCCAGCAGCGAACAGGGGAGCACAGATACGCAGTATTTT.

This clonotype was counted a few times. The rearrangement joins TRBV7-4 to TRBJ1-5; 9 bases align to TRBD1. There are 17 residues in the CDR3. V shed 2 bases and J 4 bases; nucleotides not matched to a gene: 9. The germline gives CDR1 SGHVT, CDR2 SQSDAQ. CDR3 sequence: CASSLPPGTGINQPQHF. CDR3 sequence (DNA): TGTGCCAGCAGCTTACCGCCCGGGACAGGGATTAATCAGCCCCAGCATTTT.

This clonotype was counted only a few times. The chain uses TRBV7-8 and TRBJ1-1, with D possibly being TRBD1 (6 bases). In germline, CDR1 is SGHVS, CDR2 FQNEAQ. CDR3 length equals 14 residues. V was cut by 5 bases and J by 13 bases, with 23 bases left in between. The CDR3 nucleotides read TGTGCCAGCAGCCAATATAACAGGGATTCGAAAGTTTTCTTT. It specifies CASSQYNRDSKVFF.

This clonotype was observed many times. The chain is built from TRBV6-6 and TRBJ2-3; D not certain. Germline V gene lookup returns CDR1 MNHNY and CDR2 SVGAGI (reference sequence). Trimming pared 6 bases from V and 0 bases from J, leaving 13 bases between. This CDR3 has 15 residues. The CDR3 DNA sequence: TGTGCCAGCAGCCCACACGCACTGAGCACAGATACGCAGTATTTT. Amino acid sequence: CASSPHALSTDTQYF.

The table lists this clonotype with a few counts. The rearrangement uses TRBV25-1 and TRBJ1-1; tentative D call: TRBD1 (5 bases). The CDR3 is 13 residues long. Trimming removed 4 bases at V and 11 bases at J, with 17 bases between. The V gene's germline CDR1 is MGHDK and CDR2 SYGVNS. The CDR3 DNA reads as TGTGCCAGCAGTGCCGGGGGAGGGGCGGTTGCTTTCTTT. This codes for CASSAGGGAVAFF.

This clonotype has at least ten counts. The chain has TRBV5-1 and TRBJ2-1, with 9 bases that match TRBD2. Trimming at V came to 0 bases and at J to 7 bases, leaving 5 bases not matched to a gene. Germline assignment: CDR1 SGHRS and CDR2 YFSETQ. The CDR3 extends over 15 amino acids. CDR3 sequence: CASSLELAGVNEQFF. The CDR3 DNA reads TGCGCCAGCAGCTTGGAATTAGCGGGGGTAAATGAGCAGTTCTTC.

This rearrangement joins TRBV4-3 to TRBJ1-1; possible D gene TRBD1, 5 bases. V lost 3 bases, J lost 5 bases, and 10 bases lay in between. This CDR3 has 13 residues. Germline CDR1 is LGHNA and CDR2 is YSLEER. The CDR3 is CASSQHRRTEAFF. Written as DNA, the CDR3 is TGCGCCAGCAGCCAGCACAGGAGAACTGAAGCTTTCTTT.

This clonotype occurred a few times. This chain joins TRBV7-9 and TRBJ1-6; TRBD1 matches 7 bases. Germline lookup yields CDR1 SEHNR and CDR2 FQNEAQ (reference sequence). The V gene end was trimmed by 5 bases and the J gene end by 6 bases; junction bases not matched to a gene: 4. The CDR3 has 14 residues. This CDR3 is CASSIRQGNSPLHF. The CDR3, as DNA: TGTGCCAGCAGCATTCGACAGGGTAATTCACCCCTCCACTTT. The full variable domain, its missing parts supplied by reference TRBV7-9 and TRBJ1-6, is DTGVSQNPRHKITKRGQNVTFRCDPISEHNRLYWYRQTLGQGPEFLTYFQNEAQLEKSRLLSDRFSAERPKGSFSTLEIQRTEQGDSAMYLCASSIRQGNSPLHFGNGTRLTVT.

The J gene is TRBJ2-1, the V gene TRBV3-1; 8 bases line up with TRBD1. The CDR3 has 13 residues. Looked up from germline, CDR1 is LGHDT and CDR2 is YNNKEL (reference sequence). The J segment lost 8 bases and the V segment lost 1 base, leaving 1 base of the junction unmatched. CDR3: CASSQGTGHEQFF. The DNA of the CDR3 is TGTGCCAGCAGCCAAGGGACAGGGCATGAGCAGTTCTTC.

The chain links TRBV30 to TRBJ1-5; no clear D. CDR3 length equals 13 residues. The V end was cut by 3 bases, the J end by 7 bases, with 13 bases between. Germline CDR1 GTSNPN, CDR2 SVGIG (reference sequence). In nucleotides, the CDR3 is TGTGCCTGGAGCAAATCGCGGGAACAGCCCCAGCATTTT. As protein: CAWSKSREQPQHF.

This clonotype was seen a few times. The chain is built from TRBV18 and TRBJ1-5; D remains ambiguous. The CDR3 sequence is 14 residues long. Germline CDR1 and CDR2: KGHSH and LQKENI. Trimming shortened V by 2 bases and J by 0 bases, and 5 bases separated the two germline ends. CDR3 sequence (DNA): TGTGCCAGCTCACCAGTCTATAGCAATCAGCCCCAGCATTTT. It translates to CASSPVYSNQPQHF.

The gene calls are TRBV27 and TRBJ1-5, with unresolved D. Germline-derived CDR1 and CDR2 are MNHEY and SMNVEV (reference sequence). The CDR3 runs to 14 residues. V lost 3 bases and J lost 0, with 6 bases in between. The CDR3, as DNA: TGTGCCAGCAGTTTTATGGATAGCAATCAGCCCCAGCATTTT. Translating it yields CASSFMDSNQPQHF.

This clonotype has ten or more counts. The rearrangement links TRBV7-6 to TRBJ1-3; tentatively, D is TRBD1 (5 bases). CDR3 length equals 16 residues. Germline CDR1 SGHVS, CDR2 FNYEAQ. Trimming pared 3 bases from V and 2 bases from J, leaving 14 bases between. Here the CDR3 reads CASSFLSGYTGNTIYF. The CDR3 nucleotides are TGTGCCAGCAGCTTTCTTTCAGGGTACACTGGAAACACCATATATTTT.

This clonotype showed up just a few times. This chain uses TRBV5-1 with TRBJ1-1; D is ambiguous. The CDR3 length is 12 residues. Germline V CDR1 and CDR2: SGHRS, YFSETQ. Trimming stripped 4 bases from V and 7 bases from J, with 11 bases between. CDR3 protein: CASSHRNDEAFF. The DNA of the CDR3 is TGCGCCAGCAGCCATCGTAATGATGAAGCTTTCTTT.

In its sample, this clonotype was seen a few times. The chain has TRBV7-2 and TRBJ2-3; D is perhaps TRBD2 (6 bases). Germline V gives CDR1 SGHTA, CDR2 FQGNSA. The V and J ends lost 3 bases and 4 bases respectively, with 11 bases between them. This CDR3 has 14 amino acids. The CDR3 DNA sequence: TGTGCCAGCAGCTTTAGCAGGGACTCAGATACGCAGTATTTT. Its protein is CASSFSRDSDTQYF.